Each of the 6 T cell receptor beta chains below was sequenced from the same sample in a study of STAT5B mutations in CD4+ large granular lymphocyte leukemia. Clones were sequenced by immunoSEQ multiplex PCR, and TCRdb holds only the in-frame ones, with some missing. This table holds 30,000 to 40,000 clones, 69% found once. Input material: CD4+ T cells from blood buffy coats. These receptors all come from a human donor in good health.

Remarks on this clone: A junction boundary mismatches the germline segment, possibly from a read error. This chain links TRBV18 with TRBJ1-1, with 7 bases fitting TRBD1. Germline V gene data show CDR1 as KGHSH and CDR2 as LQKENI. The CDR3 is made up of 14 amino acids. The CDR3 region has the DNA TGTGCCAGCTCCCCACAGGGGATGAACACTGAAGCTTTCTTT. Amino acids: CASSPQGMNTEAFF.

The chain couples TRBV4-2 to TRBJ2-5; TRBD1 aligns across 9 bases. CDR1 and CDR2 (germline): LGHNA, YNFKEQ. The J segment lost 5 bases and the V segment lost 0 bases, leaving 4 bases of the junction unmatched. This CDR3 spans 15 amino acids. CDR3: CASSQERTGVETQYF. DNA for the CDR3: TGTGCCAGCAGCCAAGAACGGACAGGGGTTGAGACCCAGTACTTC.

The rearrangement uses TRBV19 and TRBJ1-4, with 7 bases that match TRBD1. V lost 7 bases, J lost 4 bases, and 9 bases stayed unmatched. Germline-derived CDR1 and CDR2 are LNHDA and SQIVND (reference sequence). The length of the CDR3 is 15 residues. In DNA form, the CDR3 reads TGTGCCAGTACCTCAGGACAGGTTAATAATGAAAAACTGTTTTTT. Protein product: CASTSGQVNNEKLFF.

In its sample, this clone was seen once. The rearrangement uses TRBV2 and TRBJ2-7; 10 positions match TRBD1. The CDR3 is 14 amino acids. The germline CDR1 and CDR2 sequences are SNHLY and FYNNEI. V shed 6 bases, J shed 2 bases, and the junction held 4 bases outside the gene matches. The CDR3 DNA is TGTGCCAGCAGAACCGGGACAGGGGCCTACGAGCAGTACTTC. Amino acids: CASRTGTGAYEQYF.

This clone occurred once. The CDR3 sequence: CASSPWGLGYTF. Here the CDR3 DNA reads TGTGCCAGCTCACCATGGGGTCTCGGCTACACCTTC. This chain uses TRBV18 with TRBJ1-2, with D unclear. Germline loops: CDR1 KGHSH, CDR2 LQKENI. The CDR3 runs 12 residues. V was cut by 2 bases and J by 8 bases, with 9 bases left in between.

In DNA form, the CDR3 reads TGTGCCAGCAGCGTAGGTGATGGGCGGAGTGGGGAGATTTCACCCCTCCACTTT. This translates into CASSVGDGRSGEISPLHF. The chain employs TRBV9 and TRBJ1-6; D is unclear. V dropped 0 bases and J dropped 9 bases, with 22 bases sitting between them. Germline CDR1 and CDR2: SGDLS and YYNGEE. This CDR3 spans 18 amino acids.